The 3 T cell receptor beta chains in this list originate from one sample, sequenced in a study of low-dose radiotherapy and immunotherapy resistance in tumors. First-strand cDNA relied on TRAV- and TRBV-specific primers spanning alpha and beta chains. It was with a constant-region primer and a V-primer adapter that TCRs were amplified over around 18 PCR cycles. One entry per CDR3 protein results from TCRdb running MiXCR on the reads. The top ten clones hold roughly 6.7% of a sample with roughly 56,000 distinct CDR3 sequences, about 23% of them seen once. Time point described: after trial treatment. Treatment described: LDRT plus nivolumab, ipilimumab, low-dose cyclophosphamide and aspirin (RACIN trial). The sample consisted of PBMCs, taken after low-dose radiotherapy plus immunotherapy. Source of these receptors: a male donor with prostate cancer.

This clonotype was observed at least ten times. V is TRBV2 and J is TRBJ2-3; tentative D call: TRBD2 (5 bases). This CDR3 is 12 amino acids long. Germline-derived CDR1 and CDR2 are SNHLY and FYNNEI. Deletions cut 6 bases from V and 5 bases from J, with 9 bases between. The CDR3 bases are TGTGCCAGCAGGGGAGAGGGAGATACGCAGTATTTT. Its protein product is CASRGEGDTQYF.

This clonotype has ten or more counts. This sequence joins TRBV6-2 or TRBV6-3 and TRBJ2-1; tentative D call: TRBD1 (6 bases). The length of the CDR3 is 17 residues. V shed 5 bases and J shed 1 base, with 18 bases lying between them. The germline V gene has CDR1 MNHEY and CDR2 SVGEGT. In DNA, the CDR3 is TGTGCCAGCAGTGAGAACAGGGTAGGGAGTTCCTACAATGAGCAGTTCTTC. Its protein is CASSENRVGSSYNEQFF.

This clonotype showed up many times. The rearrangement joins TRBV24-1 to TRBJ2-3, with TRBD2 matching 7 bases. With 9 bases clipped from V and 2 bases from J, the junction kept 7 bases outside the gene matches. Germline V gene lookup returns CDR1 KGHDR and CDR2 SFDVKD. CDR3 size: 14 residues. Written as DNA, the CDR3 is TGTGCCACCTCAGCGGGAAGATCCACAGATACGCAGTATTTT. It codes for CATSAGRSTDTQYF.